This T cell receptor beta chain was sequenced in a study of Graves' ophthalmopathy and Graves' hyperthyroidism. There are 15 residues in the CDR3. Looked up from germline, CDR1 is SNHLY and CDR2 is FYNNEI. Losses at the gene ends were 7 bases for V and 4 bases for J; bases not matched to a gene: 10. Whole-study findings and limits: Blood also carried most expanded thyroid clonotypes exceeding 0.001 frequency.

Amplifying from RNA transcripts, the study obtained TCR beta CDR3 regions. HTBI-primed RT-PCR formed the first round, and a multiplex PCR formed the second. MiXCR, run by TCRdb on the multiplex PCR reads, gives a single entry per CDR3 protein. The data hold around 590,000 distinct CDR3 sequences, with roughly 39% observed a single time. This clonotype appeared many times. No antigen is known for it. The sequenced sample consisted of peripheral blood or thyroid tissue (not recorded which). This rearrangement joins TRBV2 to TRBJ2-5; 9 nucleotides agree with TRBD2. The sequence was obtained from an adult man with Graves' hyperthyroidism. The CDR3 is CASMGGLAGRETQYF. CDR3 coding DNA: TGTGCCAGCATGGGGGGTCTAGCGGGGCGAGAGACCCAGTACTTC. Full variable domain (remainder filled in from reference TRBV2 and TRBJ2-5): EPEVTQTPSHQVTQMGQEVILRCVPISNHLYFYWYRQILGQKVEFLVSFYNNEISEKSEIFDDQFSVERPDGSNFTLKIRSTKLEDSAMYFCASMGGLAGRETQYFGPGTRLLVL.